The 26 T cell receptor beta chains below were found in one sample sequenced in a study of T-cell reconstitution after alpha-beta-depleted transplantation in children. The TCRbeta library incorporated unique molecular identifiers. In TCRdb, the PCR reads were re-called with MiXCR into one record per CDR3 protein. The table records about 160,000 distinct CDR3 sequences, approximately 12% of them present only once. Material: PBMCs, obtained before TCRalphabeta/CD19-depleted stem cell transplant. The receptors originated from a boy aged 2 to 9 with acute myeloid leukemia, due to receive a stem cell transplant.

This clonotype was recorded at least ten times. The genes are TRBV12-3 or TRBV12-4 and TRBJ2-3; 7 positions agree with TRBD2. The CDR3 length is 16 residues. V gave up 6 bases and J gave up 1 base; unmatched junction bases: 10. The DNA for the CDR3 is TGTGCCAGCAGGCCCAAAGGCGGGGGTGGCACAGATACGCAGTATTTT. Encoded protein: CASRPKGGGGTDTQYF.

This clonotype was observed at least ten times. The chain uses TRBV5-1 and TRBJ2-1; 8 bases match TRBD2. The CDR3 loop spans 16 amino acids. Germline trimming cut 0 bases from V and 4 bases from J; bases unmatched to any gene: 6. Germline CDR1 SGHRS, CDR2 YFSETQ. CDR3 bases: TGCGCCAGCAGCTTGGTGGCGGGGGGCCGTTACAATGAGCAGTTCTTC. Translating it yields CASSLVAGGRYNEQFF.

In this sample, this clonotype turned up many times. The V gene is TRBV7-6, the J gene TRBJ1-1; no definite D call. V gave up 1 base and J gave up 2 bases, with 5 bases separating them. The CDR3 is 13 amino acids. Germline loops: CDR1 SGHVS, CDR2 FNYEAQ. CDR3 in DNA: TGTGCCAGCAGCTTAGTGAGAAACACTGAAGCTTTCTTT. It yields the protein CASSLVRNTEAFF.

This clonotype was observed at least ten times. The chain uses TRBV4-2 and TRBJ2-3; no reliable D call. CDR3 length equals 13 residues. V lost 1 base, J lost 4 bases, and 6 bases lay in between. Germline assignment: CDR1 LGHNA and CDR2 YNFKEQ. The CDR3 bases are TGTGCCAGCAGCCAAGGATCGTCAGATACGCAGTATTTT. Translated: CASSQGSSDTQYF.

At least ten counts were recorded for this clonotype. The V and J genes are TRBV5-1 and TRBJ1-1, with 7 bases matching TRBD1. V lost 0 bases, J lost 3 bases, and 8 bases stayed unmatched. This CDR3 contains 16 residues. Germline CDR1 is SGHRS and CDR2 is YFSETQ. CDR3 DNA: TGCGCCAGCAGCTTGGTGGGGACAGCTGGTGACACTGAAGCTTTCTTT. Residues: CASSLVGTAGDTEAFF.

This clonotype was seen repeatedly, ten times or more. The CDR3 nucleotides are TGTGCCAGCAGCTTAATCGGGGCAACGGAGCAGTACGTC. This codes for CASSLIGATEQYV. This chain links TRBV7-9 with TRBJ2-7; the D call may be TRBD1 or TRBD2 (5 bases each). The CDR3 length is 13 residues. Germline loops: CDR1 SEHNR, CDR2 FQNEAQ (reference sequence). V lost 2 bases and J lost 7, with 12 bases in between.

This clonotype was found many times. The chain uses TRBV28 and TRBJ1-1, with D uncertain. V dropped 6 bases and J dropped 0 bases, with 8 bases sitting between them. Germline V gives CDR1 MDHEN, CDR2 SYDVKM. The CDR3 has 13 residues. The chain's CDR3 is CASRPRMNTEAFF. CDR3 sequence (DNA): TGTGCCAGCAGACCACGGATGAACACTGAAGCTTTCTTT.

This clonotype has ten or more counts. J is TRBJ2-5 and V is TRBV7-8; 11 bases fit TRBD2. Germline trimming cut 5 bases from V and 5 bases from J; bases unmatched to any gene: 7. The CDR3 consists of 15 residues. Germline loops: CDR1 SGHVS, CDR2 FQNEAQ. The CDR3 DNA reads TGTGCCAGCAGCCCCAGACTAGCGGGGACGGAGACCCAGTACTTC. This translates into CASSPRLAGTETQYF. Drawing the rest from reference TRBV7-8 and TRBJ2-5, the complete variable domain is GAGVSQSPRYKVAKRGQDVALRCDPISGHVSLFWYQQALGQGPEFLTYFQNEAQLDKSGLPSDRFFAERPEGSVSTLKIQRTQQEDSAVYLCASSPRLAGTETQYFGPGTRLLVL.

This clonotype was counted at least ten times. The rearrangement links TRBV7-3 to TRBJ2-2; 11 nucleotides match TRBD2. V trimming: 0 bases; J trimming: 5 bases; junction bases outside the gene matches: 5. The CDR3 has 17 amino acids. The germline V gene encodes CDR1 SGHTA and CDR2 FQGTGA. The CDR3 reads CASSLTPSGGLTGELFF. In DNA form, the CDR3 reads TGTGCCAGCAGCTTAACGCCTAGCGGGGGGCTAACCGGGGAGCTGTTTTTT.

This clonotype has at least ten counts. The chain recombines TRBV5-1 with TRBJ1-2; 7 nucleotides line up with TRBD1. Germline lookup yields CDR1 SGHRS and CDR2 YFSETQ. This CDR3 has 16 residues. Unmatched junction bases numbered 10, after V lost 3 bases and J lost 2 bases. The CDR3 loop reads CASSSSTLTGNYGYTF. The CDR3 DNA follows: TGCGCCAGCAGCTCCTCTACCTTGACAGGGAACTATGGCTACACCTTC. Full variable domain (remainder filled in from reference TRBV5-1 and TRBJ1-2): KAGVTQTPRYLIKTRGQQVTLSCSPISGHRSVSWYQQTPGQGLQFLFEYFSETQRNKGNFPGRFSGRQFSNSRSEMNVSTLELGDSALYLCASSSSTLTGNYGYTFGSGTRLTVV.

Many counts were recorded for this clonotype. The chain carries TRBV5-5 and TRBJ2-7, with D tentatively TRBD1 (6 bases). CDR1 SGHKS and CDR2 YYEKEE come from the germline V gene (reference sequence). Trimming removed 0 bases from V and 1 base from J, with 11 bases in between. The length of the CDR3 is 15 residues. The CDR3 loop is CASSLEPGQSYEQYF. The CDR3 bases are TGTGCCAGCAGCTTGGAACCGGGACAATCCTACGAGCAGTACTTC.

With respect to this clonotype: This clone may be a read error of a much larger clone one base away. The chain links TRBV28 to TRBJ2-7; D remains unclear. CDR1 is MDHEN and CDR2 is SYDVKM in the germline V gene. The CDR3 is made up of 15 amino acids. The CDR3 loop reads CAISLHGKHRHEQYF. DNA of the CDR3: TGTGCCATCAGTTTACATGGGAAGCACCGCCACGAGCAGTACTTC.

The sample holds many counts of this clonotype. The chain links TRBV6-5 to TRBJ2-3; TRBD2 matches 10 bases. Germline-derived CDR1 and CDR2 are MNHEY and SVGAGI. The ends lost 6 bases at V and 0 bases at J; junction bases unmatched: 6. The CDR3 length is 16 residues. The CDR3 region has the DNA TGTGCCAGCAGACTCCTAGCGGGGGTGAGCACAGATACGCAGTATTTT. Its protein product is CASRLLAGVSTDTQYF.

This clonotype was counted ten times or more. The chain combines TRBV5-6 with TRBJ1-6; TRBD1 aligns across 9 bases. J lost 10 bases, V lost 2 bases, and 16 bases had no gene match. Germline-derived CDR1 and CDR2 are SGHDT and YYEEEE. CDR3 length: 18 residues. Here the CDR3 reads CASSFGSGPGQGLSPLHF. CDR3 bases: TGTGCCAGCAGCTTCGGAAGTGGTCCGGGACAGGGTTTATCACCCCTCCACTTT. The whole variable domain, filled in from reference TRBV5-6 and TRBJ1-6, reads DAGVTQSPTHLIKTRGQQVTLRCSPKSGHDTVSWYQQALGQGPQFIFQYYEEEERQRGNFPDRFSGHQFPNYSSELNVNALLLGDSALYLCASSFGSGPGQGLSPLHFGNGTRLTVT.

This clonotype has at least ten counts. V gene TRBV9 combines with J gene TRBJ2-5; D gene unclear. The germline V and J ends were trimmed by 4 bases and 11 bases, with 15 bases remaining between them. Germline V gene lookup returns CDR1 SGDLS and CDR2 YYNGEE. There are 12 residues in the CDR3. The CDR3 coding sequence is TGTGCCAGCAGCCTCCCGAGTCCCACTCAGTACTTC. As protein: CASSLPSPTQYF.

The sample holds many counts of this clonotype. This sequence joins TRBV7-9 and TRBJ2-1; D is unresolved. With 5 bases removed from V and 3 bases from J, the gap between germline ends came to 5 bases. The germline gives CDR1 SEHNR, CDR2 FQNEAQ (reference sequence). The CDR3 runs to 12 residues. CDR3 DNA sequence: TGTGCCAGCAGCCCCGACTACAATGAGCAGTTCTTC. Translation gives CASSPDYNEQFF.

This clonotype was detected many times. The chain combines TRBV5-1 with TRBJ2-1, with a weak D call TRBD2 (8 bases). The CDR3 contains 17 residues. V was trimmed by 4 bases and J by 0 bases, leaving 17 bases between them. Germline CDR1 SGHRS, CDR2 YFSETQ. CDR3 loop: CASSRGGQLSSYNEQFF. CDR3 sequence (DNA): TGCGCCAGCAGCCGGGGGGGACAGCTGAGCTCCTACAATGAGCAGTTCTTC.

This chain uses TRBV5-1 with TRBJ2-3, with a tentative D call TRBD2 (6 bases). Per the germline V gene, CDR1 is SGHRS and CDR2 is YFSETQ. With 5 bases removed from V and 9 bases from J, the gap between germline ends came to 22 bases. The CDR3 runs 15 residues. The CDR3 sequence: CASRLTGTSEGTQYF. In DNA form, the CDR3 reads TGCGCCAGCAGACTTACCGGGACTTCTGAGGGCACGCAGTATTTT.

This clonotype has a count of ten or more. The chain links TRBV20-1 to TRBJ1-4, with D possibly TRBD1 on 6 matching bases. Trimming took off 6 bases at V and 0 bases at J, with 11 bases between the two ends. Germline assignment: CDR1 DFQATT and CDR2 SNEGSKA (reference sequence). The CDR3 totals 14 residues. Written as DNA, the CDR3 is TGCAGTGCCCGGAGGGGGGCAACTAATGAAAAACTGTTTTTT. Translating it yields CSARRGATNEKLFF.

Ten or more counts support this clonotype. The chain has TRBV18 and TRBJ2-7, with D perhaps matching TRBD1 (6 bases). The V gene's germline CDR1 is KGHSH and CDR2 LQKENI. Trimming took off 2 bases at V and 3 bases at J, with 23 bases between the two ends. CDR3 length equals 18 residues. Here the CDR3 reads CASSPTGQTIPQGYEQYV. The DNA for the CDR3 is TGTGCCAGCTCACCAACAGGACAGACCATTCCGCAAGGCTACGAGCAGTACGTC.

Many counts were recorded for this clonotype. The DNA for the CDR3 is TGCGCCAGCAGCTTGGCCCCCTACGAGCAGTACTTC. Translated: CASSLAPYEQYF. The genes are TRBV5-1 and TRBJ2-7; D remains ambiguous. Trimming removed 0 bases from V and 2 bases from J, with 3 bases in between. The CDR3 extends over 12 amino acids. CDR1 and CDR2 (germline): SGHRS, YFSETQ.

This clonotype was seen repeatedly, ten times or more. CDR3 DNA: TGTGCCAGCAGCTTAGCCGGTTTCTACCCTAGCACAGATACGCAGTATTTT. It translates to CASSLAGFYPSTDTQYF. The chain is built from TRBV7-2 and TRBJ2-3, with D unresolved. V was trimmed by 0 bases and J by 0 bases, leaving 13 bases between them. Per germline, CDR1 SGHTA and CDR2 FQGNSA. The CDR3 is 17 amino acids.

This clonotype came up many times. The CDR3 sequence: CASSIWALYGYTF. The DNA for the CDR3 is TGTGCCAGCAGTATATGGGCCCTCTATGGCTACACCTTC. V usage is TRBV12-3 or TRBV12-4 and J usage is TRBJ1-2; unclear D gene. The CDR3 loop spans 13 amino acids. Trimming cost V 5 bases and J 4 bases, with 11 bases left between them.

This clonotype was seen at least ten times. Germline and junction disagree at one end, which may indicate a read error. This chain joins TRBV27 and TRBJ2-2, with D hard to call. The CDR3 totals 12 residues. CDR1 is MNHEY and CDR2 is SMNVEV in the germline V gene (reference sequence). The CDR3 DNA follows: TGTTCCAGCAGTTCCCGAAGTGGTGAGCTGTTTTTT. It is translated as CSSSSRSGELFF.

This clonotype was detected many times. This chain uses TRBV2 with TRBJ1-2; D ambiguous. The V end was cut by 2 bases, the J end by 8 bases, with 6 bases between. This CDR3 is 11 amino acids long. Germline V gives CDR1 SNHLY, CDR2 FYNNEI. The CDR3 bases are TGTGCCAGCAGTGAAAGGGAGGGCTACACCTTC. It encodes CASSEREGYTF.

This clonotype was counted ten times or more. V is TRBV7-9 and J is TRBJ2-2; D remains unclear. The ends were cut back, 4 bases at V and 6 bases at J, with 6 bases in the middle. Germline assignment: CDR1 SEHNR and CDR2 FQNEAQ (reference sequence). The CDR3 extends over 12 amino acids. The CDR3 region is CASSWVPGELFF. For the CDR3, the DNA is TGTGCCAGCAGCTGGGTTCCCGGGGAGCTGTTTTTT.